The source of this TCR beta chain is a study of cytomegalovirus exposure and HLA in healthy donors. CDR3 length equals 12 residues. The germline gives CDR1 MGHDK, CDR2 SYGVNS. V dropped 8 bases and J dropped 9 bases, with 14 bases sitting between them. It was with 60 Vbeta and 13 Jbeta primers that the PCR ran. Clones were sequenced by immunoSEQ multiplex PCR, and TCRdb holds only the in-frame ones, with some missing. The profile shows about 190,000 clones, about 88% of them singletons. The V and J genes are TRBV25-1 and TRBJ2-1, with D perhaps matching TRBD2 (5 bases). The sample consisted of PBMCs. This receptor was obtained from a woman under 40 in good health and CMV-seronegative. CDR3 bases: TGTGCCAGCGGAGGCTTGCTGGGTGAGCAGTTCTTC. It is translated as CASGGLLGEQFF.